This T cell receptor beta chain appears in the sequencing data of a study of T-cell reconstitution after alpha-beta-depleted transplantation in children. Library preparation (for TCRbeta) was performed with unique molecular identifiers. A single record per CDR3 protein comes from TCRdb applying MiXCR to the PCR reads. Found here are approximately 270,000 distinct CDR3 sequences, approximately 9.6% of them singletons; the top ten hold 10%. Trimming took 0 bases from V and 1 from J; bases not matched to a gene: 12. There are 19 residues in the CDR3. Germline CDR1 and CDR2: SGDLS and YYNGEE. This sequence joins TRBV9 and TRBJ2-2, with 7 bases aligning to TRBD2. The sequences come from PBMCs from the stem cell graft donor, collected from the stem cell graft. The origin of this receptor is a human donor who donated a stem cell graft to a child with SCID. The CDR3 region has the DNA TGTGCCAGCAGCGTAGTTTCTTCGGCCGCGGGGGAGAACACCGGGGAGCTGTTTTTT. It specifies CASSVVSSAAGENTGELFF.